This T cell receptor (beta chain) emerged from a study of CD8 T cells in ankylosing spondylitis. Study results and caveats: Disease-linked clones were found to be CD8+ and relatively rare in peripheral blood. Seemingly characteristic of ankylosing spondylitis blood was a TCR beta motif consisting of eight highly homologous variants.

Scientists made TCR beta libraries using quantitative 5'-RACE with molecular barcodes. TCRdb itself ran the 5' RACE reads through MiXCR, one entry per CDR3 protein. The sample has about 390,000 distinct CDR3 sequences; around 22% are singletons. The ends lost 2 bases at V and 4 bases at J; junction bases unmatched: 7. Per germline, CDR1 LGHDT and CDR2 YNNKEL (reference sequence). The CDR3 has 15 residues. This clonotype occurred a few times. Antigen specificity is unknown. The chain links TRBV3-1 to TRBJ2-7; the match to TRBD1 covers 8 bases. Sequencing was carried out using blood, either unsorted or a sorted T cell fraction (not recorded which). This TCR was sampled from a male donor with ankylosing spondylitis. CDR3 residues: CASSQTGTGLYEQYF. The CDR3 DNA follows: TGTGCCAGCAGCCAAACCGGGACAGGACTATACGAGCAGTACTTC.